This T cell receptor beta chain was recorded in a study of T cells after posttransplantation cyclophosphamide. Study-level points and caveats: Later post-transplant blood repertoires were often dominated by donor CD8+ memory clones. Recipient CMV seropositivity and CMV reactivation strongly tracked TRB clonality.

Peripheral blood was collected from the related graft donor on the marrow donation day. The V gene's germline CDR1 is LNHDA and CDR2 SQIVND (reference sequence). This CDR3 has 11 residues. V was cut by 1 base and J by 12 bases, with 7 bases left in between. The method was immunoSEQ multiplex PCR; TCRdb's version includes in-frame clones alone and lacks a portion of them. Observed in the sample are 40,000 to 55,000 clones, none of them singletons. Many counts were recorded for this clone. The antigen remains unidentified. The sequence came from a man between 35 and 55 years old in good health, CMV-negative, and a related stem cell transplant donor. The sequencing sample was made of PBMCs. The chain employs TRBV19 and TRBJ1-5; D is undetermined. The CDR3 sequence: CASSIGASQHF. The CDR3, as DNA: TGTGCCAGTAGTATAGGTGCCAGCCAGCATTTT. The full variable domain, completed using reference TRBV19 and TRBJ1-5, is DGGITQSPKYLFRKEGQNVTLSCEQNLNHDAMYWYRQDPGQGLRLIYYSQIVNDFQKGDIAEGYSVSREKKESFPLTVTSAQKNPTAFYLCASSIGASQHFGDGTRLSIL.